This passage covers 29 T cell receptor beta chains from one sample sequenced in a study of CXCR3-negative and CXCR3-positive naive CD8 T cells (dated by TCRdb to between 2019 and 2020). Sequenced using a NextSeq 550. The Human TCR Profiling Kit (MiLaboratory) was used to make UMI-labeled 5' RACE TRB cDNA libraries. After TCRdb reprocessed the reads, each CDR3 protein sequence was kept as one row, without DNA. The record for this sample contains about 40,000 distinct CDR3 sequences. The ten top clones hold roughly 7.7% of the sample. The sequenced material came from memory CD8+ T cells from blood. The meaning of the sample's cell subset or site label: conventional CD8+ memory T cells (TMEM), sorted as controls. The receptors derive from a human donor in good health. Some clones in this sample may be carry-over from other donors' samples.

The chain carries TRBV20-1 and TRBJ2-7; without DNA, the TCRdb call of TRBD1 cannot be checked. The CDR3 sequence is 15 residues long. Germline lookup yields CDR1 DFQATT and CDR2 SNEGSKA (reference sequence). This CDR3 reads CSARPRTGRSYEQYF.

The rearrangement uses TRBV5-1 and TRBJ2-5; TCRdb indicates TRBD1, and absent DNA this call remains unverified. Per the germline V gene, CDR1 is SGHRS and CDR2 is YFSETQ. The CDR3 is 18 residues long. The chain's CDR3 is CASSLEGGRSKGQETQYF.

The rearrangement uses TRBV5-1 and TRBJ2-7; the D call from TCRdb, TRBD1, cannot be confirmed without DNA. The CDR3 consists of 13 residues. CDR1 is SGHRS and CDR2 is YFSETQ in the germline V gene. The CDR3 loop reads CASSLRDPYEQYF.

The CDR3 sequence is CASSPDRVNSPLHF. The gene calls are TRBV7-7 and TRBJ1-6; TCRdb calls TRBD1, which cannot be checked without DNA. Germline CDR1 SSHAT, CDR2 FNYEAQ (reference sequence). This CDR3 has 14 amino acids.

This chain links TRBV29-1 with TRBJ2-2; lacking DNA, the TRBD1 call made by TCRdb goes unchecked. CDR1 and CDR2 from the germline V gene are SQVTM and ANQGSEA. The CDR3 consists of 15 residues. The CDR3 spells CSVEDVGQEAGELFF.

This sequence joins TRBV28 and TRBJ1-5. Germline loops: CDR1 MDHEN, CDR2 SYDVKM. CDR3 length equals 14 residues. This chain's CDR3 is CASSENTYNQPQHF. Full variable domain (remainder filled in from reference TRBV28 and TRBJ1-5): DVKVTQSSRYLVKRTGEKVFLECVQDMDHENMFWYRQDPGLGLRLIYFSYDVKMKEKGDIPEGYSVSREKKERFSLILESASTNQTSMYLCASSENTYNQPQHFGDGTRLSIL.

The genes are TRBV29-1 and TRBJ1-1. This CDR3 is 11 amino acids long. Germline CDR1 SQVTM, CDR2 ANQGSEA. The chain's CDR3 is CSVVWGTEAFF.

The rearrangement links TRBV3-1 to TRBJ1-1; as DNA is missing, the TRBD1 call by TCRdb cannot be tested. CDR3 length equals 15 residues. Germline CDR1 reads LGHDT; CDR2 reads YNNKEL (reference sequence). The CDR3 loop reads CASSHASGGNAEAFF.

The chain uses TRBV29-1 and TRBJ2-2; the D gene TCRdb calls, TRBD2, cannot be checked with no DNA. CDR3 length: 16 amino acids. Germline V gives CDR1 SQVTM, CDR2 ANQGSEA. CDR3 sequence: CSVEGLEATNTGELFF.

The chain carries TRBV30 and TRBJ1-1; TCRdb proposes TRBD1, but this gene call is untestable without DNA. Germline CDR1 and CDR2: GTSNPN and SVGIG (reference sequence). The CDR3 runs to 12 residues. The CDR3 reads CAWSPDSQWAFF.

The rearrangement uses TRBV18 and TRBJ2-6. Germline V CDR1 and CDR2: KGHSH, LQKENI. The CDR3 sequence is 17 residues long. The CDR3 here is CASSLPGGLDGANVLTF.

The chain links TRBV19 to TRBJ2-1; TCRdb lists TRBD2, though no DNA is available to test this call. The CDR3 extends over 17 amino acids. The germline CDR1 and CDR2 sequences are LNHDA and SQIVND (reference sequence). The CDR3 reads CASMPIRDYGSYNEQFF.

The chain is built from TRBV7-9 and TRBJ2-1. CDR3 size: 12 residues. Germline loops: CDR1 SEHNR, CDR2 FQNEAQ (reference sequence). CDR3 region: CASSSTRNEQFF.

The chain recombines TRBV20-1 with TRBJ2-5; TCRdb's D call of TRBD1 is untestable without DNA. CDR3 length: 14 amino acids. Germline CDR1 and CDR2: DFQATT and SNEGSKA (reference sequence). The CDR3 here is CSARPEGGWETQYF.

This sequence joins TRBV6-2 or TRBV6-3 and TRBJ1-1; with no DNA, the TCRdb D assignment of TRBD1 cannot be verified. The CDR3 has 13 amino acids. Germline V lookup: CDR1 MNHEY, CDR2 SVGEGT. CDR3 sequence: CASSFRDNTEAFF.

CDR3 loop: CSVEAPSGATGELFF. The V gene is TRBV29-1, the J gene TRBJ2-2; TCRdb's D gene call, TRBD2, goes unchecked for lack of DNA. The CDR3 consists of 15 residues. The V gene's germline CDR1 is SQVTM and CDR2 ANQGSEA.

The V gene is TRBV6-2 or TRBV6-3, the J gene TRBJ2-6. This CDR3 is built from 15 residues. Looked up from germline, CDR1 is MNHEY and CDR2 is SVGEGT. The CDR3: CASSVSGSGANVLTF.

The chain carries TRBV30 and TRBJ1-2; as DNA is missing, the TRBD1 call by TCRdb cannot be tested. Germline V lookup: CDR1 GTSNPN, CDR2 SVGIG (reference sequence). The CDR3 length is 12 residues. This CDR3 reads CASNRDNYGYTF.

The chain couples TRBV29-1 to TRBJ2-6. CDR3 length: 16 residues. Germline V gene sequence: CDR1 SQVTM, CDR2 ANQGSEA. The CDR3 is CSVEDTGISGANVLTF.

V usage is TRBV29-1 and J usage is TRBJ2-7; TCRdb picks TRBD2, but there is no DNA to check that call. Germline V lookup: CDR1 SQVTM, CDR2 ANQGSEA. There are 15 residues in the CDR3. CDR3: CSVEGVAGGRYEQYF.

The gene calls are TRBV5-6 and TRBJ2-7. Germline values: CDR1 SGHDT, CDR2 YYEEEE. This CDR3 spans 14 amino acids. The CDR3 sequence: CASSSGTLYYEQYF.

The genes are TRBV4-3 and TRBJ1-1; TCRdb returns TRBD1, unconfirmable since there is no DNA. In germline, CDR1 is LGHNA, CDR2 YSLEER. The CDR3 length is 15 residues. CDR3: CASSPDEGGNTEAFF.

Measured by frequency, this clonotype is medium-sized. The chain joins TRBV4-3 to TRBJ2-2; the TRBD1 assignment by TCRdb is unverifiable without DNA. The CDR3 length is 16 residues. CDR1 is LGHNA and CDR2 is YSLEER in the germline V gene. The CDR3 sequence: CASSQAGTLNTGELFF.

The V gene is TRBV13, the J gene TRBJ2-3; TCRdb picks TRBD2, but there is no DNA to check that call. This CDR3 comprises 18 residues. Germline lookup yields CDR1 PRHDT and CDR2 FYEKMQ (reference sequence). CDR3 sequence reads: CASSFGTSGGPGTDTQYF.

The chain carries TRBV5-6 and TRBJ2-3; TCRdb lists TRBD2, though no DNA is available to test this call. This CDR3 has 13 amino acids. CDR1 is SGHDT and CDR2 is YYEEEE in the germline V gene. CDR3 in amino acids: CASSLGGADTQYF.

The genes are TRBV5-4 and TRBJ1-1. The CDR3 is 15 amino acids. Germline V lookup: CDR1 SGHNT, CDR2 YYREEE (reference sequence). The CDR3 here is CASTTHSDLNTEAFF.

This sequence joins TRBV7-9 and TRBJ2-7; TCRdb gives TRBD1 as the D gene, but with no DNA this cannot be confirmed. The CDR3 is made up of 15 amino acids. CDR1 and CDR2 (germline): SEHNR, FQNEAQ (reference sequence). The CDR3 here is CASSHSPTGSYEQYF.

The CDR3 here is CASSFLLAGTGELFF. The rearrangement uses TRBV5-1 and TRBJ2-2; TCRdb indicates TRBD2, and absent DNA this call remains unverified. The CDR3 contains 15 residues. Germline V CDR1 and CDR2: SGHRS, YFSETQ.

This clonotype is medium-sized by frequency. The CDR3 region is CAISSAAGVSEAFF. This chain links TRBV7-6 with TRBJ1-1; TCRdb calls TRBD1, which cannot be checked without DNA. CDR1 and CDR2 (germline): SGHVS, FNYEAQ. The CDR3 extends over 14 amino acids.